The 17 T cell receptor beta chains below all came from one sample that was sequenced in a study of OX40 agonist ivuxolimab in advanced cancers. Data came from immunoSEQ multiplex PCR; TCRdb stores just in-frame clones and leaves some out. The table records some 66,000 clones, 88% of them present only once. The input for sequencing was CD4+ or CD8+ T cells sorted from blood, taken in a trial of the OX40 agonist ivuxolimab. The receptor set was obtained from an adult with an advanced solid tumor such as melanoma, head and neck, liver or kidney cancer.

The gene calls are TRBV21-1 and TRBJ2-3; the D call of TRBD1 is as the table states it, not checked on the DNA. TRBV21-1 is flagged as a pseudogene. The CDR3 is 15 amino acids. In nucleotides, the CDR3 is TGTGCCAGCAGCAAGATAGGGGACACCGACGATACGCAGTATTTT. This gives the protein CASSKIGDTDDTQYF.

J is TRBJ2-1 and V is TRBV11-2; tentatively, D is TRBD1 or TRBD2 (6 bases each). The CDR3 has 17 residues. CDR1 is SGHAT and CDR2 is FQNNGV in the germline V gene. V was pared by 1 base and J by 5 bases, with 18 bases between. This CDR3 reads CASSLGFWGAVHNEQFF. The CDR3 DNA reads as TGTGCCAGCAGCTTAGGCTTCTGGGGGGCAGTTCACAATGAGCAGTTCTTC.

The CDR3 nucleotides are TGTGCCAGCACGAAACTCTTAGGGCTCACTGAAGCTTTCTTT. It yields the protein CASTKLLGLTEAFF. V and J are TRBV11-2 and TRBJ1-1; D gene ambiguous. V lost 7 bases and J 4 bases, leaving 16 bases between the germline ends. The CDR3 covers 14 residues. Germline assignment: CDR1 SGHAT and CDR2 FQNNGV. Full variable domain (outside the CDR3, taken from reference TRBV11-2 and TRBJ1-1): EAGVAQSPRYKIIEKRQSVAFWCNPISGHATLYWYQQILGQGPKLLIQFQNNGVVDDSQLPKDRFSAERLKGVDSTLKIQPAKLEDSAVYLCASTKLLGLTEAFFGQGTRLTVV.

This clone is a singleton in its sample. The genes are TRBV19 and TRBJ1-1; D possibly corresponds to TRBD1 (5 bases). The V gene lost 11 bases and the J gene lost 3 bases, with 13 bases spanning the gap. CDR3 length equals 12 residues. CDR1 LNHDA and CDR2 SQIVND come from the germline V gene (reference sequence). As DNA, the CDR3 is TGTGCCTCACGGGGACGGGACACTGAAGCTTTCTTT. Protein: CASRGRDTEAFF.

This sequence joins TRBV18 and TRBJ2-3; tentative D call: TRBD2 (6 bases). The CDR3 consists of 15 residues. V shed 6 bases and J shed 2 bases, with 15 bases lying between them. Germline V CDR1 and CDR2: KGHSH, LQKENI. The CDR3 DNA follows: TGTGCCAGCTCGCGGGGCCGGGAGATCACAGATACGCAGTATTTT. It yields the protein CASSRGREITDTQYF.

This rearrangement joins TRBV5-6 to TRBJ2-6; no clear D. The V gene lost 0 bases and the J gene lost 3 bases, with 7 bases spanning the gap. The CDR3 length is 15 residues. Germline values: CDR1 SGHDT, CDR2 YYEEEE. CDR3 bases: TGTGCCAGCAGCTTGGGCGGTGGTGGGGCCAACGTCCTGACTTTC. Amino acid sequence: CASSLGGGGANVLTF.

This clone was picked up one time. The J gene is TRBJ1-1, the V gene TRBV5-1; 7 positions agree with TRBD1. The CDR3 loop spans 15 amino acids. The germline V gene has CDR1 SGHRS and CDR2 YFSETQ. V dropped 2 bases and J dropped 1; count of bases not matched to a gene: 5. CDR3 in amino acids: CASSFRQGGNTEAFF. The CDR3 coding sequence is TGCGCCAGCAGCTTCCGACAGGGAGGGAACACTGAAGCTTTCTTT.

The CDR3 DNA reads TGTGCCAGCAGTGAAATGGGTTGGACTAGCGGGGTCCAAGAGACCCAGTACTTC. Its protein is CASSEMGWTSGVQETQYF. The chain has TRBV2 and TRBJ2-5; 12 positions agree with TRBD2. V dropped 2 bases and J dropped 1; count of bases not matched to a gene: 8. The CDR3 spans 18 residues. CDR1 is SNHLY and CDR2 is FYNNEI in the germline V gene. Full variable domain (remainder filled in from reference TRBV2 and TRBJ2-5): EPEVTQTPSHQVTQMGQEVILRCVPISNHLYFYWYRQILGQKVEFLVSFYNNEISEKSEIFDDQFSVERPDGSNFTLKIRSTKLEDSAMYFCASSEMGWTSGVQETQYFGPGTRLLVL.

The gene calls are TRBV7-6 and TRBJ1-5; 9 nucleotides agree with TRBD1. The CDR3 spans 18 residues. Per germline, CDR1 SGHVS and CDR2 FNYEAQ. Unmatched junction bases numbered 15, after V lost 2 bases and J lost 7 bases. This CDR3 is CASSLNSRDRGFEQPQHF. The CDR3 DNA reads TGTGCCAGCAGCTTAAACAGCCGAGACAGGGGGTTTGAGCAGCCCCAGCATTTT.

The gene calls are TRBV7-9 and TRBJ1-5, with a tentative D call TRBD1 (5 bases). Germline V gives CDR1 SEHNR, CDR2 FQNEAQ (reference sequence). Trimming stripped 5 bases from V and 2 bases from J, with 7 bases between. The CDR3 totals 13 residues. The CDR3 DNA sequence: TGTGCCAGCAGCCTACAGGGCAATCAGCCCCAGCATTTT. As protein: CASSLQGNQPQHF.

This sequence joins TRBV18 and TRBJ1-2; 7 bases align to TRBD1. The V and J ends lost 0 bases and 5 bases, in that order; junction bases with no gene match: 3. The CDR3 is 14 amino acids. CDR1 and CDR2 from the germline V gene are KGHSH and LQKENI. CDR3: CASSPPGQPYGYTF. The CDR3 bases are TGTGCCAGCTCACCACCGGGACAGCCTTATGGCTACACCTTC.

The chain recombines TRBV12-5 with TRBJ1-3, with a possible D match to TRBD1 (5 bases). CDR1 and CDR2 (germline): LGHNT, FRNRAP. The CDR3 loop spans 15 amino acids. The germline V and J ends were trimmed by 7 bases and 0 bases, with 13 bases remaining between them. In DNA, the CDR3 is TGTGCTAGTGCCCTGGGACTGCTCTCTGGAAACACCATATATTTT. This codes for CASALGLLSGNTIYF.

This clone was seen once. The chain has TRBV27 and TRBJ1-5, with D hard to call. V was shortened by 2 bases and J by 1 base, with 9 bases between the two germline ends. There are 15 residues in the CDR3. Germline V gene sequence: CDR1 MNHEY, CDR2 SMNVEV (reference sequence). The DNA for the CDR3 is TGTGCCAGCAGTTTAAGAGGGCAAAGCAATCAGCCCCAGCATTTT. It yields the protein CASSLRGQSNQPQHF.

V usage is TRBV4-2 and J usage is TRBJ1-2; TRBD1 matches 9 bases. CDR1 LGHNA and CDR2 YNFKEQ come from the germline V gene. The V gene end was trimmed by 0 bases and the J gene end by 3 bases; junction bases not matched to a gene: 8. This CDR3 comprises 17 residues. This CDR3 is CASSQDGDRESDYGYTF. CDR3 DNA sequence: TGTGCCAGCAGCCAAGATGGGGACAGGGAATCTGACTATGGCTACACCTTC.

This chain connects TRBV6-5 to TRBJ1-1; no clear D. This CDR3 is 13 amino acids long. Deletions cut 2 bases from V and 2 bases from J, with 6 bases between. Germline loops: CDR1 MNHEY, CDR2 SVGAGI. The chain's CDR3 is CASSYAGNTEAFF. CDR3 nucleotide sequence: TGTGCCAGCAGTTACGCGGGCAACACTGAAGCTTTCTTT.

CDR3 in amino acids: CAISAAPATNEKLFF. The CDR3 nucleotides read TGTGCCATCAGCGCCGCACCTGCAACTAATGAAAAACTGTTTTTT. The rearrangement uses TRBV10-3 and TRBJ1-4; D not resolved. Germline V gene data show CDR1 as ENHRY and CDR2 as SYGVKD. The CDR3 runs 15 residues. Trimming removed 6 bases at V and 0 bases at J, with 11 bases between.

This clone was picked up a small number of times. The chain links TRBV5-1 to TRBJ2-5, with 7 bases fitting TRBD1. With V trimmed by 3 bases and J by 1 base, 0 bases remained unmatched. This CDR3 is 13 amino acids long. Germline V gene sequence: CDR1 SGHRS, CDR2 YFSETQ. Here the CDR3 reads CASSWDSQETQYF. The CDR3 DNA sequence: TGCGCCAGCAGCTGGGACAGCCAAGAGACCCAGTACTTC.